The T cell receptor (beta chain) under discussion was sequenced for a study of cytomegalovirus exposure and HLA in healthy donors. With regard to this clone: What it binds is not known.

Notes on the study in general: CMV serostatus stood as the only immune exposure information on hand. V- and J-gene trimming of TCR beta was linked (in a later analysis) to a missense DCLRE1C variant.

The CDR3 totals 13 residues. 13 Jbeta primers and 60 Vbeta primers were used for the PCR. Sequencing was performed with immunoSEQ multiplex PCR; in TCRdb, only in-frame clones are kept and a portion is missing. Recorded for this sample: 150,000 to 200,000 clones. V gene TRBV21-1 combines with J gene TRBJ2-1; whether TRBD1, the table's D call, matches the DNA was not checked. TRBV21-1 is a pseudogene. The origin of this receptor is a man aged 25-45 years in good health and CMV-seronegative. Input material: PBMCs. For the CDR3, the DNA is TGTGCCAGCAGCAAAGCCAGATTCCATGAGCAGTTCTTC. Translating gives CASSKARFHEQFF.